Presented here are 20 T cell receptor beta chains from one specimen sequenced in a study of cytomegalovirus exposure and HLA in healthy donors. PCR was performed using 60 Vbeta and 13 Jbeta primers. Sequenced by immunoSEQ multiplex PCR; TCRdb stores in-frame clones only, minus some. The table has roughly 100,000 clones, roughly three quarters seen once. Source material: PBMCs. Receptors were obtained from a male donor in good health and CMV-seropositive.

The V call is TRBV27, the J call TRBJ2-1; D gene uncertain. The germline V gene encodes CDR1 MNHEY and CDR2 SMNVEV (reference sequence). The V gene lost 2 bases and the J gene lost 8 bases, with 7 bases spanning the gap. This CDR3 is built from 12 residues. The CDR3 loop reads CASSLMGDEQFF. CDR3 in DNA: TGTGCCAGCAGTTTAATGGGCGATGAGCAGTTCTTC.

The gene calls are TRBV7-2 and TRBJ2-2; 8 positions match TRBD2. J gave up 6 bases and V 5 bases, and 2 bases lay outside the gene matches. The CDR3 contains 13 residues. Germline V gene sequence: CDR1 SGHTA, CDR2 FQGNSA. The CDR3 DNA sequence: TGTGCCAGCAGCCCTAGCGGGCCCGGGGAGCTGTTTTTT. This gives the protein CASSPSGPGELFF.

This clone was counted once. The V call is TRBV28, the J call TRBJ1-1; the match to TRBD1 covers 7 bases. Germline lookup yields CDR1 MDHEN and CDR2 SYDVKM. V shed 5 bases and J 9 bases; nucleotides not matched to a gene: 12. There are 14 residues in the CDR3. CDR3 amino acids: CASSRTGARDKAFF. The CDR3 region has the DNA TGTGCCAGCAGTAGAACAGGGGCGCGAGATAAAGCTTTCTTT.

The rearrangement links TRBV5-1 to TRBJ2-3; no reliable D call. From germline, CDR1 is SGHRS and CDR2 YFSETQ. This CDR3 has 14 residues. Trimming removed 0 bases at V and 6 bases at J, with 11 bases between. The CDR3 sequence is CASSLGSYTDTQYF. The DNA of the CDR3 is TGCGCCAGCAGCTTGGGAAGTTACACGGATACGCAGTATTTT. The whole variable domain, filled in from reference TRBV5-1 and TRBJ2-3, reads KAGVTQTPRYLIKTRGQQVTLSCSPISGHRSVSWYQQTPGQGLQFLFEYFSETQRNKGNFPGRFSGRQFSNSRSEMNVSTLELGDSALYLCASSLGSYTDTQYFGPGTRLTVL.

The V call is TRBV27, the J call TRBJ2-7; tentative D call: TRBD2 (7 bases). Looked up from germline, CDR1 is MNHEY and CDR2 is SMNVEV (reference sequence). This CDR3 is built from 16 residues. The CDR3 DNA sequence: TGTGCGAGCCGGACAGAAATGGCGGGAGAACCCTACGAGCAGTACTTC. Translating it yields CASRTEMAGEPYEQYF.

The genes are TRBV5-1 and TRBJ2-3; TRBD2 matches 9 bases. Unmatched junction bases numbered 5, after V lost 3 bases and J lost 0 bases. CDR1 is SGHRS and CDR2 is YFSETQ in the germline V gene. The CDR3 consists of 16 residues. The CDR3 sequence is CASSSREGPSTDTQYF. The CDR3 DNA sequence: TGCGCCAGCAGCTCGCGGGAGGGCCCGAGCACAGATACGCAGTATTTT.

The gene calls are TRBV11-2 and TRBJ2-1; D is possibly TRBD2 (7 bases). CDR3 size: 16 residues. Trimming left V 5 bases short and J 9 bases short, with 23 bases between. Germline values: CDR1 SGHAT, CDR2 FQNNGV. Here the CDR3 reads CASSPHGLAEGGEQFF. For the CDR3, the DNA is TGTGCCAGCAGCCCCCATGGGCTAGCGGAGGGGGGTGAGCAGTTCTTC.

The rearrangement links TRBV6-6 to TRBJ2-7, with unresolved D. V was trimmed by 6 bases and J by 7 bases, leaving 16 bases between them. CDR3 length: 13 residues. CDR1 and CDR2 from the germline V gene are MNHNY and SVGAGI (reference sequence). The CDR3 region has the DNA TGTGCCAGCAGCCTACAATCTTCGAGGGAGCAGTACTTC. Amino acids: CASSLQSSREQYF.

The CDR3 coding sequence is TGTGCCAGCAGCCTCGAGTGGAGTTCTGGGGCCAACGTCCTGACTTTC. The encoded protein is CASSLEWSSGANVLTF. The chain is built from TRBV5-6 and TRBJ2-6; D gene unclear. Germline values: CDR1 SGHDT, CDR2 YYEEEE. The CDR3 contains 16 residues. Trimming shortened V by 4 bases and J by 1 base, and 12 bases separated the two germline ends. The variable domain in full, with the rest retrieved from reference TRBV5-6 and TRBJ2-6, is DAGVTQSPTHLIKTRGQQVTLRCSPKSGHDTVSWYQQALGQGPQFIFQYYEEEERQRGNFPDRFSGHQFPNYSSELNVNALLLGDSALYLCASSLEWSSGANVLTFGAGSRLTVL.

This clone was observed once. V and J are TRBV7-8 and TRBJ2-3; TRBD2 matches 14 bases. CDR1 is SGHVS and CDR2 is FQNEAQ in the germline V gene. The CDR3 runs to 18 residues. The trim removed 3 bases at V and 4 bases at J, leaving 9 bases unmatched. The DNA for the CDR3 is TGTGCCAGCAGCTTCCGACTAGCGGGAGGGCCTTTCGCAGATACGCAGTATTTT. It encodes CASSFRLAGGPFADTQYF.

Details on this clone: A read error may produce the germline difference seen at one junction end. The chain has TRBV2 and TRBJ2-2; 12 bases line up with TRBD2. Germline V CDR1 and CDR2: SNHLY, FYNNEI. CDR3 length: 15 amino acids. CDR3 in amino acids: CASSPTSGSTEELFF. CDR3 nucleotides: TGTGCCAGCAGTCCGACTAGCGGGAGTACCGAGGAGCTGTTTTTT.

V is TRBV19 and J is TRBJ2-1; 9 bases fit TRBD2. The CDR3 spans 15 residues. Looked up from germline, CDR1 is LNHDA and CDR2 is SQIVND (reference sequence). After removal of 3 bases from V and 4 bases from J, the junction contained 4 bases not matched to a gene. The CDR3, as DNA: TGTGCCAGTAGTATTCTAGCGGGGCTGTACAATGAGCAGTTCTTC. Protein: CASSILAGLYNEQFF. Full variable domain (rest looked up from reference TRBV19 and TRBJ2-1): DGGITQSPKYLFRKEGQNVTLSCEQNLNHDAMYWYRQDPGQGLRLIYYSQIVNDFQKGDIAEGYSVSREKKESFPLTVTSAQKNPTAFYLCASSILAGLYNEQFFGPGTRLTVL.

To note about this clone: Other DNA sequences in the sample encode the same CDR3. The gene calls are TRBV7-7 and TRBJ2-2; 9 bases agree with TRBD1. Germline V gives CDR1 SSHAT, CDR2 FNYEAQ (reference sequence). This CDR3 contains 15 residues. V shed 5 bases, J shed 1 base, and the junction held 2 bases outside the gene matches. This CDR3 reads CASSPGQGNTGELFF. CDR3 in DNA: TGTGCCAGCAGCCCGGGACAGGGGAACACCGGGGAGCTGTTTTTT.

The chain employs TRBV14 and TRBJ2-5; 12 nucleotides align to TRBD2. V shed 8 bases, J shed 2 bases, and the junction held 3 bases outside the gene matches. CDR1 and CDR2 (germline): SGHDN, FVKESK. The CDR3 spans 14 residues. CDR3: CASAGLAGQETQYF. CDR3 nucleotides: TGTGCCAGCGCCGGACTAGCGGGACAAGAGACCCAGTACTTC.

This chain uses TRBV28 with TRBJ1-1; 8 bases align to TRBD1. Germline V CDR1 and CDR2: MDHEN, SYDVKM. The V segment lost 10 bases and the J segment 9 bases; nucleotides outside the gene matches: 16. The CDR3 sequence is 14 residues long. In nucleotides, the CDR3 is TGTGCCACCTCCCTAATTCGGACAGGGTACAAAGCTTTCTTT. It is translated as CATSLIRTGYKAFF.

The J gene is TRBJ2-2, the V gene TRBV4-2, with a tentative D call TRBD1 (5 bases). V was pared by 0 bases and J by 5 bases, with 19 bases between. CDR1 LGHNA and CDR2 YNFKEQ come from the germline V gene. The CDR3 runs to 18 residues. CDR3 in DNA: TGTGCCAGCAGCCAAGAGTTAGGACAATCCTTTATGACCGGGGAGCTGTTTTTT. This gives the protein CASSQELGQSFMTGELFF.

The rearrangement uses TRBV7-2 and TRBJ1-2, with a weak D call TRBD1 (5 bases). CDR3 size: 13 residues. Trimming removed 7 bases at V and 4 bases at J, with 13 bases between. CDR1 and CDR2 from the germline V gene are SGHTA and FQGNSA. CDR3 sequence reads: CASTSRQGYGYTF. The CDR3 DNA sequence: TGTGCCAGCACCTCCAGGCAGGGCTATGGCTACACCTTC.

This clone turned up a few times. The V call is TRBV7-9, the J call TRBJ2-3, with 9 bases identical to TRBD2. This CDR3 has 16 amino acids. V dropped 3 bases and J dropped 6; count of bases not matched to a gene: 10. Germline CDR1 SEHNR, CDR2 FQNEAQ (reference sequence). The CDR3 bases are TGTGCCAGCAGCTTCCGGAGTTTAGCGGGAGTGGATACGCAGTATTTT. This codes for CASSFRSLAGVDTQYF.

J is TRBJ2-7 and V is TRBV25-1; 13 bases fit TRBD2. V trimming: 4 bases; J trimming: 4 bases; junction bases outside the gene matches: 4. CDR3 length: 15 residues. CDR1 is MGHDK, CDR2 SYGVNS, per germline. Written as DNA, the CDR3 is TGTGCCAGCAGTGTGGGACTAGCGGGGAATTACGAGCAGTACTTC. It is translated as CASSVGLAGNYEQYF.

The chain employs TRBV4-2 and TRBJ1-5, with a weak D call TRBD1 (6 bases). V was shortened by 3 bases and J by 4 bases, with 10 bases between the two germline ends. CDR1 LGHNA and CDR2 YNFKEQ come from the germline V gene. This CDR3 spans 14 amino acids. CDR3 residues: CASSQITGNQPQHF. In DNA, the CDR3 is TGTGCCAGCAGCCAGATAACAGGGAATCAGCCCCAGCATTTT.